One and the same sample provided the 2 T cell receptor beta chains below, sequenced in a study of response to subunit inactivated influenza vaccine. One entry per CDR3 protein results from TCRdb running MiXCR on the RT-PCR reads. The table has some 540,000 distinct CDR3 sequences, less than 25% seen once. These same records also appear under a second study, on T cells expressing NK-cell markers. That work adds: UMI-tagged 5'RACE template switching yielded the TCR beta cDNA.

Sequenced material: CD4+ T cells sorted from PBMCs, taken about 11 days after vaccination. The receptor source for this set is a man aged 50 to 59 who received an inactivated influenza vaccine.

The rearrangement uses TRBV6-1 and TRBJ1-3; D is uncertain. The CDR3 has 16 residues. The germline V gene has CDR1 MNHNS and CDR2 SASEGT. V was shortened by 1 base and J by 1 base, with 11 bases between the two germline ends. The CDR3 loop is CASSEGGSRSGNTIYF. CDR3 DNA: TGTGCCAGCAGTGAAGGCGGATCGCGATCTGGAAACACCATATATTTT.

The chain carries TRBV6-1 and TRBJ2-3; D not certain. Germline V gene sequence: CDR1 MNHNS, CDR2 SASEGT. The CDR3 sequence is 14 residues long. V lost 2 bases, J lost 0 bases, and 6 bases lay in between. In nucleotides, the CDR3 is TGTGCCAGCAGTGAATTTTGGAGCACAGATACGCAGTATTTT. Its protein is CASSEFWSTDTQYF.